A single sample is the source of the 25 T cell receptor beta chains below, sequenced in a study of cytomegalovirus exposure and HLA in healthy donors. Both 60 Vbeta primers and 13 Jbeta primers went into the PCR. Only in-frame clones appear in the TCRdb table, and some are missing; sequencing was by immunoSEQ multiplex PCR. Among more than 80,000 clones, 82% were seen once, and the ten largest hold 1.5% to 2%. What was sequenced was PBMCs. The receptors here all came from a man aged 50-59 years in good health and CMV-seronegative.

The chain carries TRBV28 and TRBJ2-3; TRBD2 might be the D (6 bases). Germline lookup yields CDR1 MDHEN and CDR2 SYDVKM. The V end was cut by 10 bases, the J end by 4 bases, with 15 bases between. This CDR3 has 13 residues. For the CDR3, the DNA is TGTGCCACCTTGGGGGGATCGGCAGATACGCAGTATTTT. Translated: CATLGGSADTQYF.

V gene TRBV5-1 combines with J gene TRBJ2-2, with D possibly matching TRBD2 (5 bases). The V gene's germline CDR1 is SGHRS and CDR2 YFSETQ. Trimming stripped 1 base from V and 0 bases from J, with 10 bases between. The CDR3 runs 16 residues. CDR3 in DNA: TGCGCCAGCAGCTTGCCCCAGACTACGAACACCGGGGAGCTGTTTTTT. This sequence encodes CASSLPQTTNTGELFF.

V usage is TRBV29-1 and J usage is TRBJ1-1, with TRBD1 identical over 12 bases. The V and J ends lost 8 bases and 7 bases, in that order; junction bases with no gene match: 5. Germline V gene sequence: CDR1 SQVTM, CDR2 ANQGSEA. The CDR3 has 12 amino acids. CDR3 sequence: CSPGTGGGEAFF. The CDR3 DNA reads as TGCAGCCCTGGGACAGGGGGCGGTGAAGCTTTCTTT.

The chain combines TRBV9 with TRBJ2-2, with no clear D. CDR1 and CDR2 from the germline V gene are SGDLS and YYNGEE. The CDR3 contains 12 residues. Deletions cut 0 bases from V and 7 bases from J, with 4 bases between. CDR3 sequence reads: CASSVGGGELFF. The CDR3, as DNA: TGTGCCAGCAGCGTAGGCGGCGGGGAGCTGTTTTTT. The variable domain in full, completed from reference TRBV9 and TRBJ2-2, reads DSGVTQTPKHLITATGQRVTLRCSPRSGDLSVYWYQQSLDQGLQFLIQYYNGEERAKGNILERFSAQQFPDLHSELNLSSLELGDSALYFCASSVGGGELFFGEGSRLTVL.

The CDR3 loop reads CASSQDRGDGYTF. CDR3 DNA: TGTGCCAGCAGCCAGGACAGGGGTGACGGCTACACCTTC. This chain uses TRBV6-1 with TRBJ1-2, with 9 bases lining up with TRBD1. Germline V lookup: CDR1 MNHNS, CDR2 SASEGT. The V and J ends lost 6 bases and 8 bases, in that order; junction bases with no gene match: 7. The CDR3 extends over 13 amino acids.

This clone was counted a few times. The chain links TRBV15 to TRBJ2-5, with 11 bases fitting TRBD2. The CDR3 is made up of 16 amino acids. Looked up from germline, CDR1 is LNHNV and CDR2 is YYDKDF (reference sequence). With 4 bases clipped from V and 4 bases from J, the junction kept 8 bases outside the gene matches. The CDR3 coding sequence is TGTGCCACCAGCATTCTAGCGGGGGGCGAGGGAGAGACCCAGTACTTC. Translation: CATSILAGGEGETQYF.

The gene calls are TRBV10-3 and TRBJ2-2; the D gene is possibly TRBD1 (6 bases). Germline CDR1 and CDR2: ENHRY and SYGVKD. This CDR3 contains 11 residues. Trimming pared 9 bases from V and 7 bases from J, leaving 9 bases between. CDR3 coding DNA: TGTGCCATTGGCAGGGGCGGGGAGCTGTTTTTT. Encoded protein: CAIGRGGELFF.

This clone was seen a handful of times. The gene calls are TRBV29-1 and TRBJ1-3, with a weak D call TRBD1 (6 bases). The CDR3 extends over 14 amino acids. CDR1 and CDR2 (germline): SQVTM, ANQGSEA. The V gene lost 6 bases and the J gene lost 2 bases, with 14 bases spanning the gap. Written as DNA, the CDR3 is TGCAGCGTATCCCGGGACATAGCTGGAAACACCATATATTTT. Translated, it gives CSVSRDIAGNTIYF.

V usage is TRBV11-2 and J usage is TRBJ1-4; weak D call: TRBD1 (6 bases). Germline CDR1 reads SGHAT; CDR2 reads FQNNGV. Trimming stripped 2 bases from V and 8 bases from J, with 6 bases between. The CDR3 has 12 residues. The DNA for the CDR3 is TGTGCCAGCAGCTTAACAGGGGAAAAACTGTTTTTT. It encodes CASSLTGEKLFF.

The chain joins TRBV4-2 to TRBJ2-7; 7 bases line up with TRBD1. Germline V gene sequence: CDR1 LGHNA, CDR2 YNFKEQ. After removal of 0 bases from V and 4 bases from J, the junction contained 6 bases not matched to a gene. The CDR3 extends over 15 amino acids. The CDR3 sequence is CASSQDPGQIYEQYF. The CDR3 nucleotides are TGTGCCAGCAGCCAAGACCCGGGACAGATATACGAGCAGTACTTC.

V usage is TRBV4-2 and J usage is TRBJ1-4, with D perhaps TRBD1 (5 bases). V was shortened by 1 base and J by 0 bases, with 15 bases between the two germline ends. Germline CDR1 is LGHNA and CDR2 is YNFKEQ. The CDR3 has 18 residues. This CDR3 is CASSQGGGHLATNEKLFF. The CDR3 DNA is TGTGCCAGCAGCCAAGGGGGAGGACACTTAGCAACTAATGAAAAACTGTTTTTT.

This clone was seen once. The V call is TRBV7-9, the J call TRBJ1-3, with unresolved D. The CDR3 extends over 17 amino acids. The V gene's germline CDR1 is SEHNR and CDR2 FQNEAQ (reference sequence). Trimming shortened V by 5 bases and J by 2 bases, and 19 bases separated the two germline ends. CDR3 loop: CASSLDGVHVAGNTIYF. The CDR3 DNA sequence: TGTGCCAGCAGCCTGGACGGGGTTCATGTTGCTGGAAACACCATATATTTT.

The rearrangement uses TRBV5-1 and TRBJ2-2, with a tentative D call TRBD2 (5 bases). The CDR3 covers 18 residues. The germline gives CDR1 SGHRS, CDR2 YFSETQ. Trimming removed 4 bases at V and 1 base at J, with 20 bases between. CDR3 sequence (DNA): TGCGCCAGCAGCCCCCCTACGTTCGACTATCTGAACACCGGGGAGCTGTTTTTT. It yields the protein CASSPPTFDYLNTGELFF. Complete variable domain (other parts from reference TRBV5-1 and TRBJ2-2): KAGVTQTPRYLIKTRGQQVTLSCSPISGHRSVSWYQQTPGQGLQFLFEYFSETQRNKGNFPGRFSGRQFSNSRSEMNVSTLELGDSALYLCASSPPTFDYLNTGELFFGEGSRLTVL.

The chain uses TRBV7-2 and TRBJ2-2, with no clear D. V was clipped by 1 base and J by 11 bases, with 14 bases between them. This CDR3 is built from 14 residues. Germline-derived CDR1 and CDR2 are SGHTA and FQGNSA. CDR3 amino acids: CASSLGPTSTELFF. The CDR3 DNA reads TGTGCCAGCAGCTTAGGACCGACAAGTACTGAGCTGTTTTTT.

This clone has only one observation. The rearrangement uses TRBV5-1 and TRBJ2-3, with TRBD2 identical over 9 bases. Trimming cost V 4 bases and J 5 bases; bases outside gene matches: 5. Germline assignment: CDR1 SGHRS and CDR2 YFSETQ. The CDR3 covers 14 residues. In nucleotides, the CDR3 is TGCGCCAGCAGCGTTAGCGGGGGAATAGATACGCAGTATTTT. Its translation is CASSVSGGIDTQYF.

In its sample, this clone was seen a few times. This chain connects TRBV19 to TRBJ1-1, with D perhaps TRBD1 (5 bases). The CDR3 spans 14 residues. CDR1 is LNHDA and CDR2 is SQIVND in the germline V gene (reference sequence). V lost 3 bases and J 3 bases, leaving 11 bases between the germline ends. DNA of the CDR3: TGTGCCAGTAGTATTTGGGGCGAGGACACTGAAGCTTTCTTT. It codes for CASSIWGEDTEAFF.

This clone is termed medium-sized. CDR3 sequence: CASSYFLGTGWAPLHF. The CDR3 DNA is TGTGCCAGCAGTTACTTTCTCGGGACAGGTTGGGCACCCCTCCACTTT. The chain carries TRBV6-5 and TRBJ1-6, with 8 bases fitting TRBD1. Germline CDR1 and CDR2: MNHEY and SVGAGI. There are 16 residues in the CDR3. Trimming took 1 base from V and 11 from J; bases not matched to a gene: 10.

The CDR3 DNA reads TGTGCCAGCAGCTCCGTCGACAGGGATTTCAGAGGCTACACCTTC. It specifies CASSSVDRDFRGYTF. The chain couples TRBV6-6 to TRBJ1-2; 7 bases map to TRBD1. CDR1 is MNHNY and CDR2 is SVGAGI in the germline V gene (reference sequence). V was clipped by 6 bases and J by 8 bases; unmatched bases: 15. This CDR3 has 15 amino acids.

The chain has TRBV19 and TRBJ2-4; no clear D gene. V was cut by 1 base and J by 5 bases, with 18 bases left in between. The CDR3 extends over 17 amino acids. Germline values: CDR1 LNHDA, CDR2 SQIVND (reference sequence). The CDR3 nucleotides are TGTGCCAGTAGTATAGCAGGTTTGACCGGAACTCAAAACATTCAGTACTTC. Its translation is CASSIAGLTGTQNIQYF.

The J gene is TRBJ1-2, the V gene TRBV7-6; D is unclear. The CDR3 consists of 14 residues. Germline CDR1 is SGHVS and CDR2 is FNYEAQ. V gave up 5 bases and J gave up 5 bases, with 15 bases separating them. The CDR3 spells CASSPGQRRYGYTF. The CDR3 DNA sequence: TGTGCCAGCAGCCCGGGTCAGCGGAGGTATGGCTACACCTTC.

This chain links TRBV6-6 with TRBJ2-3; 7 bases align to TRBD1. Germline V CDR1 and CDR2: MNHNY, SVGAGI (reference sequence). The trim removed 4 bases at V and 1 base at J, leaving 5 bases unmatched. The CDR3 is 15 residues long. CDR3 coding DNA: TGTGCCAGCAGTTTGGGGACAGCCGGCACAGATACGCAGTATTTT. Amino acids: CASSLGTAGTDTQYF.

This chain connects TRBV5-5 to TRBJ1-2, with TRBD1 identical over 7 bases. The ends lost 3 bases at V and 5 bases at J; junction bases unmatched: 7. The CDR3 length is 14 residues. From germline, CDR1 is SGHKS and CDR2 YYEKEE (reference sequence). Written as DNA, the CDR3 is TGTGCCAGCAGCTGGGACAGAATTACATATGGCTACACCTTC. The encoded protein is CASSWDRITYGYTF.

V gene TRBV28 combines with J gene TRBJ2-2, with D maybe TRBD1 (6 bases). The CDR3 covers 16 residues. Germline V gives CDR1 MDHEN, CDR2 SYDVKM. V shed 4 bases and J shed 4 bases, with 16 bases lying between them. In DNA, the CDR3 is TGTGCCAGCAGTTCCGGGACACAAGGACTCACCGGGGAGCTGTTTTTT. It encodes CASSSGTQGLTGELFF.

The CDR3 loop is CASSPPTATNEKLFF. The CDR3 bases are TGTGCCAGCTCACCACCAACAGCAACTAATGAAAAACTGTTTTTT. This chain connects TRBV18 to TRBJ1-4, with D unresolved. The CDR3 covers 15 residues. CDR1 and CDR2 (germline): KGHSH, LQKENI. Trimming stripped 0 bases from V and 0 bases from J, with 5 bases between.

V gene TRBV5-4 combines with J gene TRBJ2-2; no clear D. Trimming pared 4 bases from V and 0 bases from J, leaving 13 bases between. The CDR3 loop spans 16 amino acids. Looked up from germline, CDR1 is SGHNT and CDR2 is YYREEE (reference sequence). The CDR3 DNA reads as TGTGCCAGCAGCAGATACCGGAGCGCGAACACCGGGGAGCTGTTTTTT. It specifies CASSRYRSANTGELFF.